This T cell receptor beta chain was sequenced in a study of metastatic and nonmetastatic thyroid tumors. This clone appeared many times. No treatment of any kind had been given to any patient before thyroid surgery. The CDR3 sequence is 12 residues long. V lost 1 base and J lost 4, with 4 bases in between. Per germline, CDR1 SGHVS and CDR2 FQNEAQ. TCRdb re-called the PCR reads through MiXCR. Here the sample spans over 35,000 clones, roughly 13% being singletons. This receptor was identified in a female donor with papillary thyroid cancer or a benign thyroid nodule (not recorded which). Some clones in this sample may be carry-over from other donors' samples. V gene TRBV7-8 combines with J gene TRBJ1-1, with D hard to call. The source material was blood. CDR3 nucleotide sequence: TGTGCCAGCAGCTTAGAGTCCACTGAAGCTTTCTTT. It specifies CASSLESTEAFF.